This T cell receptor beta chain was retrieved from a study of read filtering for tumor transcriptome and immune sequencing. Overall study findings and caveats: Without single-read clonotypes, shared clonotype proportions correlated more between IR-seq and RNA-seq. In IR-seq, single-read clonotypes were around 85% of clonotypes but around 3.2% of reads.

At the time of active disease, bone marrow was collected from every patient. This clonotype was seen many times. Its antigen is as yet unknown. Molecular barcoded adaptors covering alpha/delta and beta/gamma chains were used on roughly 400 ng RNA. TCRdb re-derived calls from the reads in MiXCR, one entry per CDR3 protein. Of over 80,000 distinct CDR3 sequences listed, approximately 13% are singletons. Deletions cut 6 bases from V and 7 bases from J, with 12 bases between. The length of the CDR3 is 12 residues. Germline V lookup: CDR1 LNHDA, CDR2 SQIVND (reference sequence). The rearrangement uses TRBV19 and TRBJ1-2, with D possibly matching TRBD1 (6 bases). The sequenced sample consisted of a population of CD138-negative cells sorted from bone marrow. This receptor was obtained from a donor at least 40 years old with multiple myeloma. CDR3 coding DNA: TGTGCCAGTAGGGGCGGGGGCCGTGGCTACACCTTC. Encoded protein: CASRGGGRGYTF.